This T cell receptor beta chain comes out of a study of patients and donors after allogeneic stem cell transplantation. This clonotype was counted only a few times. TCRdb fed the RT-PCR reads into MiXCR, producing one record per CDR3 protein. The table includes approximately 140,000 distinct CDR3 sequences, over 30% detected once. The sample consisted of blood, either unsorted or a sorted T cell fraction (not recorded which). The receptor was derived from a human donor who was either an allogeneic HSCT recipient or a stem cell or donor lymphocyte infusion donor (not recorded which). It is not recorded whose cells these are; they may come from a transplant donor.

CDR3 sequence: CASSYSSRGQNTEAFF. The CDR3 DNA reads TGTGCCAGCAGTTACTCTAGTAGGGGTCAGAACACTGAAGCTTTCTTT. The chain employs TRBV6-5 and TRBJ1-1; a weak D match, TRBD1 (5 bases). The ends were cut back, 0 bases at V and 1 base at J, with 12 bases in the middle. The CDR3 sequence is 16 residues long. CDR1 is MNHEY and CDR2 is SVGAGI in the germline V gene.